The 5 T cell receptor beta chains listed next were all sequenced from one sample in a study of blood T cell repertoires in COVID-19. The protocol was immunoSEQ multiplex PCR, while the TCRdb copy is restricted to in-frame clones and leaves out a portion. Of 210,000 or so clones in the sample, roughly 78% were seen once. Source material: peripheral blood. Source of these receptors: a woman aged 40 to 50 with acute or convalescent COVID-19.

The V and J genes are TRBV27 and TRBJ2-7; 9 nucleotides line up with TRBD1. V dropped 6 bases and J dropped 0; count of bases not matched to a gene: 6. Looked up from germline, CDR1 is MNHEY and CDR2 is SMNVEV (reference sequence). The CDR3 sequence is 15 residues long. In DNA, the CDR3 is TGTGCCAGCAGATCCGGGACAGGGAGCTCCTACGAGCAGTACTTC. This translates into CASRSGTGSSYEQYF.

Here the CDR3 reads CASSQSRVGDEQFF. The CDR3 DNA is TGCGCCAGCAGCCAGTCTAGGGTGGGAGATGAGCAGTTCTTC. The chain uses TRBV4-3 and TRBJ2-1; possibly TRBD2 for D (5 bases). This CDR3 has 14 residues. Trimming removed 3 bases from V and 8 bases from J, with 14 bases in between. CDR1 is LGHNA and CDR2 is YSLEER in the germline V gene.

The chain joins TRBV19 to TRBJ2-7; 7 positions match TRBD1. The germline V gene has CDR1 LNHDA and CDR2 SQIVND (reference sequence). Trimming took 3 bases from V and 1 from J; bases not matched to a gene: 3. The CDR3 consists of 14 residues. The CDR3 reads CASSMTGRSYEQYF. The DNA of the CDR3 is TGTGCCAGTAGTATGACAGGGCGGTCCTACGAGCAGTACTTC.

V is TRBV6-1 and J is TRBJ1-2, with 8 bases lining up with TRBD1. This CDR3 has 15 residues. CDR1 MNHNS and CDR2 SASEGT come from the germline V gene. Trimming cost V 3 bases and J 7 bases; bases outside gene matches: 10. The CDR3 reads CASSEVQGEGSGYTF. The CDR3 DNA sequence: TGTGCCAGCAGTGAGGTACAGGGGGAGGGGAGTGGCTACACCTTC.

J is TRBJ2-1 and V is TRBV6-6; 9 positions agree with TRBD1. This CDR3 comprises 16 residues. V lost 5 bases and J lost 9; bases outside the gene matches: 14. Looked up from germline, CDR1 is MNHNY and CDR2 is SVGAGI (reference sequence). The CDR3 sequence: CASSLLTGGGGGEQFF. In DNA, the CDR3 is TGTGCCAGCAGTCTCCTAACAGGGGGCGGTGGTGGTGAGCAGTTCTTC.